This T cell receptor beta chain comes out of a study of blood T cell repertoires in COVID-19. Across the whole study: The United States, Italy and Spain supplied acute and convalescent COVID-19 samples. Sample material is recorded as cDNA or gDNA derived from T cells, B-cell-depleted T cells, or PBMCs.

CDR1 MNHEY and CDR2 SMNVEV come from the germline V gene (reference sequence). The CDR3 has 15 residues. V was pared by 7 bases and J by 4 bases, with 14 bases between. As originally analysed: The authors estimated nucleated cell counts from reference gene primer amplification. Profiling relied on immunoSEQ multiplex PCR, and the TCRdb table lists in-frame clones only, not all of them. That table is the source of V, J and clone size, and D and trimming were worked out from the DNA. The sample consists of around 300,000 clones, around 86% of them appearing once. Sequencing was performed on peripheral blood. This TCR was sampled from a man aged 50-59 years with active or convalescent COVID-19. The genes are TRBV27 and TRBJ1-6; the D gene is possibly TRBD1 (6 bases). DNA for the CDR3: TGTGCCAGCACACAGGGTAAAGGGTATAATTCACCCCTCCACTTT. This codes for CASTQGKGYNSPLHF.